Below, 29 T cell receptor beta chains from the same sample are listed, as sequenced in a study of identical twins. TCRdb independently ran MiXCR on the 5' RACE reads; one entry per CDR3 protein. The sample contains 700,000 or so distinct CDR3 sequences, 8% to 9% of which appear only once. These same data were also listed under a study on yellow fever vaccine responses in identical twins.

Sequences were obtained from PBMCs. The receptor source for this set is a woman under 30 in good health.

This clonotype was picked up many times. The CDR3 spells CASSSFGGSSYEQYF. In DNA form, the CDR3 reads TGTGCCAGCAGCTCCTTTGGGGGGAGCTCCTACGAGCAGTACTTC. The genes are TRBV7-3 and TRBJ2-7, with D perhaps TRBD2 (6 bases). Trimming stripped 4 bases from V and 0 bases from J, with 13 bases between. The CDR3 runs 15 residues. CDR1 is SGHTA, CDR2 FQGTGA, per germline.

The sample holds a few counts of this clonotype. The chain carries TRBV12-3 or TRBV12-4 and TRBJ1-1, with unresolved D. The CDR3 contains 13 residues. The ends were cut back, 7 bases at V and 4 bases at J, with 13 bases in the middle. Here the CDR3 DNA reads TGTGCCAGCATAGCAGCTCAAACCACTGAAGCTTTCTTT. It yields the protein CASIAAQTTEAFF.

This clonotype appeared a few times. Here the CDR3 reads CATSRWGNTGELFF. The DNA of the CDR3 is TGTGCCACCAGCAGATGGGGGAACACCGGGGAGCTGTTTTTT. The V and J genes are TRBV15 and TRBJ2-2, with unresolved D. This CDR3 has 14 residues. The germline V gene has CDR1 LNHNV and CDR2 YYDKDF (reference sequence). V was cut by 2 bases and J by 1 base, with 5 bases left in between.

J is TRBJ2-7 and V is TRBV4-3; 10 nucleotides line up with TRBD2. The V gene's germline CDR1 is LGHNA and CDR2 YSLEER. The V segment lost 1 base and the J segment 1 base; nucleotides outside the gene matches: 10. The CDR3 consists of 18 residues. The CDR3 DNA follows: TGCGCCAGCAGCCAAGTTCGCCAGACTAGCGGGCCGTCCTACGAGCAGTACTTC. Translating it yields CASSQVRQTSGPSYEQYF.

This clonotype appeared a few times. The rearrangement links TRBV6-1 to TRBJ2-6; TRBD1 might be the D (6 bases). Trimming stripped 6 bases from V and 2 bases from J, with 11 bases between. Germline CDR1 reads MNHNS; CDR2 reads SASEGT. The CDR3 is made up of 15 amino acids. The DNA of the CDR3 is TGTGCCAGCAGATCCGCAGGGGCTGGGGCCAACGTCCTGACTTTC. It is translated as CASRSAGAGANVLTF.

The chain's CDR3 is CASSSRTAAYEQYF. CDR3 DNA sequence: TGTGCCAGCAGTTCGCGGACTGCCGCCTACGAGCAGTACTTC. The chain uses TRBV7-9 and TRBJ2-7, with D possibly being TRBD2 (5 bases). V was clipped by 6 bases and J by 2 bases, with 14 bases between them. The CDR3 is 14 amino acids. CDR1 SEHNR and CDR2 FQNEAQ come from the germline V gene (reference sequence).

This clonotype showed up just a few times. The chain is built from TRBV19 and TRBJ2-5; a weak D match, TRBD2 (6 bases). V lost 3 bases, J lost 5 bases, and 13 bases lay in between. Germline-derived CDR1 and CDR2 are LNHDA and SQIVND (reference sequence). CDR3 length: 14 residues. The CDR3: CASSMGGRLETQYF. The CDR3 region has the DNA TGTGCCAGTAGTATGGGAGGTAGACTGGAGACCCAGTACTTC.

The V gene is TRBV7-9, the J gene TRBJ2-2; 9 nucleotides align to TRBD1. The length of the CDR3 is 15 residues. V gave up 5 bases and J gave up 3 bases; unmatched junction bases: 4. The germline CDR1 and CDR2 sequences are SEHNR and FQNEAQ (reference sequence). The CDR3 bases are TGTGCCAGCAGCCTGGGGACAGGGCACACCGGGGAGCTGTTTTTT. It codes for CASSLGTGHTGELFF.

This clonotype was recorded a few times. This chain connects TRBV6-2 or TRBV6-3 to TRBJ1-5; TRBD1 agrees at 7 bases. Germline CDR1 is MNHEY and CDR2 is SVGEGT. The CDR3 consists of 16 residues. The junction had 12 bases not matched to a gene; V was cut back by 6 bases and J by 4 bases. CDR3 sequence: CASSSGTEAVNQPQHF. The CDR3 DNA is TGTGCCAGCAGCTCTGGGACAGAGGCGGTGAATCAGCCCCAGCATTTT.

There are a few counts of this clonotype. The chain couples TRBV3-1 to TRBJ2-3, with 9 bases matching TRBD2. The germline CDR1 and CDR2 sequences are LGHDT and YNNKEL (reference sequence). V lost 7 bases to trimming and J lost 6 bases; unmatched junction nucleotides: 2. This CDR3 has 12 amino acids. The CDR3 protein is CASKREADTQYF. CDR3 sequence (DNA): TGTGCCAGCAAGCGGGAGGCGGATACGCAGTATTTT.

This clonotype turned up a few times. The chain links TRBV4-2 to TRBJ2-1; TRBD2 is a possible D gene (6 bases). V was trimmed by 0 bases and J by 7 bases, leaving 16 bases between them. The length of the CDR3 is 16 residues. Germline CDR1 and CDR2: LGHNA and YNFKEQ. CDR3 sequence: CASSQDAASAGNEQFF. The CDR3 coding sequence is TGTGCCAGCAGCCAAGATGCGGCTAGCGCTGGGAATGAGCAGTTCTTC.

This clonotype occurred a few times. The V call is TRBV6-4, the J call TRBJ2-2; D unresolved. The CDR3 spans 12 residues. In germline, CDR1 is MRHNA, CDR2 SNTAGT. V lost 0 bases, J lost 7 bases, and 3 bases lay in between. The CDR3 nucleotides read TGTGCCAGCAGTGACTCGTACGGGGAGCTGTTTTTT. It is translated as CASSDSYGELFF.

This CDR3 is CASTSSSGLASETQYF. For the CDR3, the DNA is TGTGCCAGCACTTCTTCCTCGGGACTAGCGTCGGAGACCCAGTACTTC. V is TRBV6-5 and J is TRBJ2-5, with 10 bases identical to TRBD2. V was clipped by 7 bases and J by 5 bases; unmatched bases: 13. This CDR3 spans 16 amino acids. Germline V gives CDR1 MNHEY, CDR2 SVGAGI.

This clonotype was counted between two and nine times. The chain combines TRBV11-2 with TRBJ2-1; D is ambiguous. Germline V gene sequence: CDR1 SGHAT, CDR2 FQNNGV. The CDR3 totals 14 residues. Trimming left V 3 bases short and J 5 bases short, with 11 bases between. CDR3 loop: CASSFGLGNNEQFF. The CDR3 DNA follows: TGTGCCAGCAGCTTTGGGCTTGGGAACAATGAGCAGTTCTTC.

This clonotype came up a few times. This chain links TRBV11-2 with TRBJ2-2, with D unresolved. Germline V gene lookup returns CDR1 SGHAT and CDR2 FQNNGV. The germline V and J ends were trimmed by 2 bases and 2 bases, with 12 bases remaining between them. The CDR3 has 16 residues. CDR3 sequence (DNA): TGTGCCAGCAGCTTAATCCTCGCGGTTAACACCGGGGAGCTGTTTTTT. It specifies CASSLILAVNTGELFF.

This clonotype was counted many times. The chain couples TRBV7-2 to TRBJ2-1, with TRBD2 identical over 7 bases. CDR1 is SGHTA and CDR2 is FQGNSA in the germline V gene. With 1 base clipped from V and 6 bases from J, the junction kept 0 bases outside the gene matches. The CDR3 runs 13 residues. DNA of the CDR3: TGTGCCAGCAGCTTAGGGACTAGCAATGAGCAGTTCTTC. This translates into CASSLGTSNEQFF.

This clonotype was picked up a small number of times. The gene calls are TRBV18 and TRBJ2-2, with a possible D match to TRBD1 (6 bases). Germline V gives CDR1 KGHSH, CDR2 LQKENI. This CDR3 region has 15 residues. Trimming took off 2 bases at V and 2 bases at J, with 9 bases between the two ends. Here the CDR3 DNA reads TGTGCCAGCTCACCAGCAGGGGTTAACACCGGGGAGCTGTTTTTT. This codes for CASSPAGVNTGELFF.

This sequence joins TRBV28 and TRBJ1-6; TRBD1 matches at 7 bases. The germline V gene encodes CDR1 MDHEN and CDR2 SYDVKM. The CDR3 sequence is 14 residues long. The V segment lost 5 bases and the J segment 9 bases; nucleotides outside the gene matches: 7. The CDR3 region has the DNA TGTGCCAGCAGTCAACAGGGGCAGAGTTCACCCCTCCACTTT. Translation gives CASSQQGQSSPLHF.

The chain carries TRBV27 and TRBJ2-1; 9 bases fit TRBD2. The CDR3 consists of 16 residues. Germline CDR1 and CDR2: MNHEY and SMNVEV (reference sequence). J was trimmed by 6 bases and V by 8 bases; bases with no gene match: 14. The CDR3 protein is CASRTQLAGVGNEQFF. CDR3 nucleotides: TGTGCCAGCCGGACCCAATTAGCGGGGGTGGGCAATGAGCAGTTCTTC.

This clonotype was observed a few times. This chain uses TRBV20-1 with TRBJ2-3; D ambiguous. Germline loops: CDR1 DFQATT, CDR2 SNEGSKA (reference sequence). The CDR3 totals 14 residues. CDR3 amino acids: CSCPVREGTDTQYF. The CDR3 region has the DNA TGCAGCTGTCCCGTTCGTGAAGGCACAGATACGCAGTATTTT.

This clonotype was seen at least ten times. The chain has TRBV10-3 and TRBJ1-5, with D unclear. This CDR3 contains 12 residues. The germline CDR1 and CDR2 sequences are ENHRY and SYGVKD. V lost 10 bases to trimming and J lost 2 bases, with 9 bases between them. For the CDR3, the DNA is TGTGCCACCGCGACCGGCAATCAGCCCCAGCATTTT. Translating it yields CATATGNQPQHF.

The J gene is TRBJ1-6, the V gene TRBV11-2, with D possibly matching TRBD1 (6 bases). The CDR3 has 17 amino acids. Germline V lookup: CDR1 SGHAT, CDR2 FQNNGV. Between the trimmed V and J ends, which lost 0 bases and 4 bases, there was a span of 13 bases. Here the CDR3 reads CASSLDPGGWYNSPLHF. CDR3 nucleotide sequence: TGTGCCAGCAGCTTAGATCCGGGGGGCTGGTATAATTCACCCCTCCACTTT.

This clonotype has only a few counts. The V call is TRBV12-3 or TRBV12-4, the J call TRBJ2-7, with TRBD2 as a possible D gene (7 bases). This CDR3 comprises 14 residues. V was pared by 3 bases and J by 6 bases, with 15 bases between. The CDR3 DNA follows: TGTGCCAGCAGTTTGTCTGGGGGCGGGGGCGAGCAGTACTTC. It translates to CASSLSGGGGEQYF.

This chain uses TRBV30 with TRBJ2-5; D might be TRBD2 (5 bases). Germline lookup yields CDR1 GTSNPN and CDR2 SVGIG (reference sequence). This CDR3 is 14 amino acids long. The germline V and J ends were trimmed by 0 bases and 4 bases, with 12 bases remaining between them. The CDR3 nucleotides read TGTGCCTGGAGTGTCAATGAGGGAAGAGAGACCCAGTACTTC. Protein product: CAWSVNEGRETQYF.

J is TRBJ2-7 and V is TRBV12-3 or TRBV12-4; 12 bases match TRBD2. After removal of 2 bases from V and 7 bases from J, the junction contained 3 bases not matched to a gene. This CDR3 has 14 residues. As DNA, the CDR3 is TGTGCCAGCAGTTTACTAGCGGGAGGGCGGGAGCAGTACTTC. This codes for CASSLLAGGREQYF.

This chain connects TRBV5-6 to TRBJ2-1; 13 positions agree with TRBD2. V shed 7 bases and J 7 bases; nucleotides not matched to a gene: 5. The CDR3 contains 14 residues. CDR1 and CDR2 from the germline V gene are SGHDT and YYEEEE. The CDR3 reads CASGTLAGGNEQFF. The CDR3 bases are TGTGCCAGCGGGACACTAGCGGGAGGGAATGAGCAGTTCTTC.

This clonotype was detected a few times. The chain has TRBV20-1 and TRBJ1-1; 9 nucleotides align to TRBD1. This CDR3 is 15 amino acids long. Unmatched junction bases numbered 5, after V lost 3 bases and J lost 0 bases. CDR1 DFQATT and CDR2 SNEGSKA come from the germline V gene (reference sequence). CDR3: CSARLQGALNTEAFF. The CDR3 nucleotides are TGCAGTGCTAGGTTACAGGGGGCGCTGAACACTGAAGCTTTCTTT.

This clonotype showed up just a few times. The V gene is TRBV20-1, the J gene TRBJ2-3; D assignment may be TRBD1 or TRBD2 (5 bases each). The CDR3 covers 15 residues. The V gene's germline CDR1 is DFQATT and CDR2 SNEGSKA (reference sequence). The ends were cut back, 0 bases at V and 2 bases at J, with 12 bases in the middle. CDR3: CSAREMGVYTDTQYF. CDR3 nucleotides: TGCAGTGCTAGAGAAATGGGGGTATACACAGATACGCAGTATTTT.

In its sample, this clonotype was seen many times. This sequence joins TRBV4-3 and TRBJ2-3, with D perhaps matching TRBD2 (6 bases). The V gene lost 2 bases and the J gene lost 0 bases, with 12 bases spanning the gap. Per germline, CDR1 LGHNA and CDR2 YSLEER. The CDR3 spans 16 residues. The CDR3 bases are TGCGCCAGCAGCCAACTTACGGGAGCGAGCACAGATACGCAGTATTTT. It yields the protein CASSQLTGASTDTQYF.